These 14 T cell receptor beta chains came from one sample sequenced in a study of radiation and T cells in renal cell carcinoma. This sample's time point: baseline pretreatment blood. The treatment was: 15 Gy SBRT to primary tumor, nephrectomy 4 weeks later. The data were produced by immunoSEQ multiplex PCR, yet TCRdb's version contains in-frame clones alone and is incomplete. The repertoire holds about 130,000 clones, with 80% to 85% as singletons. Sequencing was performed on blood, taken from a patient whose treatment included radiotherapy and nephrectomy. The receptors here all came from a woman aged 55-75 years with renal cell carcinoma.

This rearrangement joins TRBV28 to TRBJ2-3; 8 bases agree with TRBD1. The germline V gene encodes CDR1 MDHEN and CDR2 SYDVKM. V lost 6 bases and J lost 2; bases outside the gene matches: 7. The CDR3 has 15 residues. In DNA, the CDR3 is TGTGCCAGCAGCCCCGGGACAGGTGTCACAGATACGCAGTATTTT. It encodes CASSPGTGVTDTQYF.

This clone has a single count. The V gene is TRBV4-2, the J gene TRBJ1-1; D is unresolved. The CDR3 consists of 12 residues. Deletions cut 5 bases from V and 11 bases from J, with 15 bases between. CDR1 is LGHNA and CDR2 is YNFKEQ in the germline V gene. CDR3 region: CASSFRTSRAFF. The CDR3, as DNA: TGTGCCAGCAGCTTTAGGACCTCGCGGGCTTTCTTT.

The chain employs TRBV21-1 and TRBJ1-1; TRBD1 is the table's D call and was not checked against the DNA. TRBV21-1 counts as a pseudogene. The CDR3 loop spans 13 amino acids. The CDR3 DNA is TGTGCCAGCAGCAGCACAGGGGACACTGAAGCTTTCTTT. This encodes CASSSTGDTEAFF.

CDR3 in DNA: TGTGCCAGCAGTGAATTTCTTGAGAATGAGCAGTTCTTC. It codes for CASSEFLENEQFF. The gene calls are TRBV6-1 and TRBJ2-1, with D hard to call. The CDR3 runs to 13 residues. With 2 bases removed from V and 7 bases from J, the gap between germline ends came to 9 bases. Looked up from germline, CDR1 is MNHNS and CDR2 is SASEGT.

The chain is built from TRBV6-1 and TRBJ1-3, with D uncertain. The CDR3 loop spans 14 amino acids. The germline V and J ends were trimmed by 2 bases and 4 bases, with 9 bases remaining between them. CDR1 MNHNS and CDR2 SASEGT come from the germline V gene. The CDR3 protein is CASSEKFTGNTIYF. CDR3 nucleotide sequence: TGTGCCAGCAGTGAAAAGTTTACCGGAAACACCATATATTTT.

CDR3 loop: CARSYLGQRTDTQYF. The CDR3 DNA is TGTGCCAGAAGCTATCTGGGACAGCGCACAGATACGCAGTATTTT. The V call is TRBV5-3, the J call TRBJ2-3; 7 bases map to TRBD1. TRBV5-3 has ORF status, its function being uncertain. J lost 1 base, V lost 3 bases, and 5 bases had no gene match. The CDR3 has 15 amino acids.

The chain carries TRBV28 and TRBJ2-3; tentative D call: TRBD2 (5 bases). The CDR3 totals 15 residues. CDR1 MDHEN and CDR2 SYDVKM come from the germline V gene. V shed 3 bases and J shed 4 bases, with 14 bases lying between them. The CDR3: CASSLMGEYADTQYF. CDR3 coding DNA: TGTGCCAGCAGTTTGATGGGAGAGTATGCAGATACGCAGTATTTT.

The rearrangement joins TRBV27 to TRBJ2-7, with TRBD2 identical over 8 bases. V lost 5 bases to trimming and J lost 6 bases; unmatched junction nucleotides: 15. Germline CDR1 is MNHEY and CDR2 is SMNVEV (reference sequence). The CDR3 is made up of 16 amino acids. The CDR3 nucleotides are TGTGCCAGCAGTCCATCGGGCGGGGGGCCCTCTCGCGAGCAGTACTTC. It encodes CASSPSGGGPSREQYF.

V and J are TRBV7-2 and TRBJ1-1; D call uncertain. This CDR3 is built from 13 residues. Germline CDR1 and CDR2: SGHTA and FQGNSA. Trimming took 3 bases from V and 1 from J, leaving 6 bases between them. CDR3 DNA: TGTGCCAGCAGCTTTAGACAGAACACTGAAGCTTTCTTT. The encoded protein is CASSFRQNTEAFF.

The chain combines TRBV9 with TRBJ1-6, with D hard to call. The CDR3 extends over 14 amino acids. In germline, CDR1 is SGDLS, CDR2 YYNGEE. Trimming shortened V by 4 bases and J by 6 bases, and 11 bases separated the two germline ends. For the CDR3, the DNA is TGTGCCAGCAGCCCTCTTAGGACTAATTCACCCCTCCACTTT. Encoded protein: CASSPLRTNSPLHF.

The chain uses TRBV28 and TRBJ1-2, with a weak D call TRBD1 (5 bases). Germline-derived CDR1 and CDR2 are MDHEN and SYDVKM. CDR3 size: 12 residues. V lost 10 bases and J 8 bases, leaving 17 bases between the germline ends. The CDR3 is CATDGTPGGYTF. CDR3 in DNA: TGTGCCACCGACGGGACCCCAGGGGGCTACACCTTC.

This clone was observed a handful of times. The rearrangement links TRBV18 to TRBJ1-5; TRBD1 matches 7 bases. CDR1 is KGHSH and CDR2 is LQKENI in the germline V gene. This CDR3 has 13 amino acids. The V and J ends lost 9 bases and 4 bases, in that order; junction bases with no gene match: 6. DNA of the CDR3: TGTGCCAGTGGGACAGCCTCAAATCAGCCCCAGCATTTT. It translates to CASGTASNQPQHF. The whole variable domain, remainder taken from reference TRBV18 and TRBJ1-5, is NAGVMQNPRHLVRRRGQEARLRCSPMKGHSHVYWYRQLPEEGLKFMVYLQKENIIDESGMPKERFSAEFPKEGPSILRIQQVVRGDSAAYFCASGTASNQPQHFGDGTRLSIL.

This sequence joins TRBV7-9 and TRBJ1-2, with a weak D call TRBD1 (5 bases). Trimming cost V 4 bases and J 5 bases, with 17 bases left between them. The CDR3 sequence is 15 residues long. Germline V gene lookup returns CDR1 SEHNR and CDR2 FQNEAQ (reference sequence). This chain's CDR3 is CASSSRRGEAYGYTF. As DNA, the CDR3 is TGTGCCAGCAGCTCCCGGAGGGGTGAAGCGTATGGCTACACCTTC.

This chain links TRBV6-1 with TRBJ1-2, with 10 bases that match TRBD1. Trimming at V came to 0 bases and at J to 8 bases, leaving 12 bases not matched to a gene. Germline V CDR1 and CDR2: MNHNS, SASEGT. This CDR3 contains 17 residues. CDR3 in amino acids: CASSEAGTGARGEGYTF. CDR3 bases: TGTGCCAGCAGTGAAGCCGGGACAGGGGCTAGGGGAGAAGGCTACACCTTC.